This T cell receptor (beta chain) came from a study of T cells in Graves' hyperthyroidism and ophthalmopathy. Across the whole study: Upon initial diagnosis and before any treatment, peripheral blood was collected.

The study, taken as a whole, reports: Ophthalmopathy, which appeared later, was predicted by the model a median about 6 months before onset. Most clonotypes that expanded in the thyroid above 0.001 also showed up in blood.

What was amplified from RNA transcripts were TCR beta CDR3 regions. Researchers ran a first-round RT-PCR on the TCR CDR3 using the HTBI primer set. TCRdb recomputed calls from the multiplex PCR reads with MiXCR, one row per CDR3 protein. Of roughly 350,000 distinct CDR3 sequences listed, 12% to 15% are singletons. Comments on this clonotype: Its antigen is unidentified.

The ends were cut back, 3 bases at V and 8 bases at J, with 10 bases in the middle. CDR1 and CDR2 (germline): LNHDA, SQIVND (reference sequence). The CDR3 extends over 12 amino acids. In making diagnoses, clinical symptoms, serum thyroxine and TRAb, thyroid ultrasound and orbital computed tomography were all used. V gene TRBV19 combines with J gene TRBJ1-2; D is unresolved. The source material was blood. This TCR was recovered from a woman aged 40 to 55 with Graves' ophthalmopathy. CDR3 region: CASSIGVGGYTF. The DNA of the CDR3 is TGTGCCAGTAGTATTGGGGTCGGCGGCTACACCTTC.